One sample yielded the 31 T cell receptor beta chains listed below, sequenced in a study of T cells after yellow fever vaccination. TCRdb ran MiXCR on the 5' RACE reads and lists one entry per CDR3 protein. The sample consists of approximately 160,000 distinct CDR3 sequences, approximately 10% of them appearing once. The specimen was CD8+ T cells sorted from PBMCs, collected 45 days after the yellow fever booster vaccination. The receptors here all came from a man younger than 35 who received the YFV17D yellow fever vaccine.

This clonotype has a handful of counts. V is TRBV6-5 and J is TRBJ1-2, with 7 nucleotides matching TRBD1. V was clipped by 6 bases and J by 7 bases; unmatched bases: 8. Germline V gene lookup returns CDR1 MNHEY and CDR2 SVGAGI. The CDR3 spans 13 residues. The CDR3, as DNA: TGTGCCAGCAGGGAGGGTCAGGGGGGTGGCTACACCTTC. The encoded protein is CASREGQGGGYTF.

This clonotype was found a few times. CDR3 sequence: CATSDATDGASGNIQYF. DNA for the CDR3: TGTGCCACCAGTGACGCCACGGACGGAGCCTCCGGTAACATTCAGTACTTC. The chain carries TRBV24-1 and TRBJ2-4; no firm D call. The CDR3 has 17 amino acids. The ends were cut back, 4 bases at V and 7 bases at J, with 22 bases in the middle. The V gene's germline CDR1 is KGHDR and CDR2 SFDVKD.

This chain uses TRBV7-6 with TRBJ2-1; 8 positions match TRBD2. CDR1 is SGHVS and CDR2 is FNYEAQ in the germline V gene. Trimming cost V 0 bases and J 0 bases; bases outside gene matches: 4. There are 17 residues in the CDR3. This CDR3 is CASSLASGGSSYNEQFF. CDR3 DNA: TGTGCCAGCAGCTTAGCGAGCGGGGGAAGCTCCTACAATGAGCAGTTCTTC.

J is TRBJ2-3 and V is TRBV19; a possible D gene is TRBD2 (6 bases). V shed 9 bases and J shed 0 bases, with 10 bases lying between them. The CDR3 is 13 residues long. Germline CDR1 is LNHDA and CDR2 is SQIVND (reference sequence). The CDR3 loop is CASRDWSTDTQYF. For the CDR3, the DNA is TGTGCCAGCCGGGACTGGAGCACAGATACGCAGTATTTT.

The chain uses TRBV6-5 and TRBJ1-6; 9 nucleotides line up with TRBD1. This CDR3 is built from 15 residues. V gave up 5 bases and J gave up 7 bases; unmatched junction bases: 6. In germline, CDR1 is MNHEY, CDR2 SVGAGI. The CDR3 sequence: CASSRTGGWNSPLHF. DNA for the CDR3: TGTGCCAGCAGTAGAACAGGGGGCTGGAATTCACCCCTCCACTTT.

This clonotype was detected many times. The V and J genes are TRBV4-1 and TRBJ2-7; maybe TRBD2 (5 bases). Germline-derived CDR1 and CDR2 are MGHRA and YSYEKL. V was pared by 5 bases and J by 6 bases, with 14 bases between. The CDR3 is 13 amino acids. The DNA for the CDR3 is TGCGCCAGCAGCAACGAAAGGGAGTCCGAGCAGTACTTC. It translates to CASSNERESEQYF.

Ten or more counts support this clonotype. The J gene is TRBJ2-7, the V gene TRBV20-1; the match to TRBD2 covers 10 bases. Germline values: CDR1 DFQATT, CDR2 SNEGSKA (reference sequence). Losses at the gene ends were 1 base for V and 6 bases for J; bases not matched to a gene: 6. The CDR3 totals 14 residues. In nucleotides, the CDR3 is TGCAGTGCTAGAGCCGGGACTAGCGTAGGCGAGCAGTACTTC. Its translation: CSARAGTSVGEQYF.

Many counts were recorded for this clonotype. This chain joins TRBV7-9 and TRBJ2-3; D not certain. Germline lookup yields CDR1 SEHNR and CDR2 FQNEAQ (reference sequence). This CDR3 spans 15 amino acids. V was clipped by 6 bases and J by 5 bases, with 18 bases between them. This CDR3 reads CASSFLGRSQDTQYF. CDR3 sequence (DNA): TGTGCCAGCAGTTTCCTAGGACGGTCTCAAGATACGCAGTATTTT.

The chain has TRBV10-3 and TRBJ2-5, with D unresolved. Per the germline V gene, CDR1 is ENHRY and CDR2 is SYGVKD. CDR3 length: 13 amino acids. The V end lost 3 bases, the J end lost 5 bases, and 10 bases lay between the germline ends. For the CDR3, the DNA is TGTGCCATCAGTGATCAAGGTTGGGAGACCCAGTACTTC. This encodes CAISDQGWETQYF.

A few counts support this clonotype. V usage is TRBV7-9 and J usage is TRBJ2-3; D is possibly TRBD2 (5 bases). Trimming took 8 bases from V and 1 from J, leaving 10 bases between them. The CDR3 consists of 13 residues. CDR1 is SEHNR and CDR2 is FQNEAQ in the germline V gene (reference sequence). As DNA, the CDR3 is TGTGCCAGCTTTGTCGGGGGCACAGATACGCAGTATTTT. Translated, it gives CASFVGGTDTQYF.

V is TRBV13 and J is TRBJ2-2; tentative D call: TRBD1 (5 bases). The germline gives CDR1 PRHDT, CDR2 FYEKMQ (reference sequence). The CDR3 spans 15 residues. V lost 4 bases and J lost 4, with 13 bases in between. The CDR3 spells CASSSPLRGTGELFF. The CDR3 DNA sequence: TGTGCCAGCAGCTCTCCCCTTAGGGGCACCGGGGAGCTGTTTTTT.

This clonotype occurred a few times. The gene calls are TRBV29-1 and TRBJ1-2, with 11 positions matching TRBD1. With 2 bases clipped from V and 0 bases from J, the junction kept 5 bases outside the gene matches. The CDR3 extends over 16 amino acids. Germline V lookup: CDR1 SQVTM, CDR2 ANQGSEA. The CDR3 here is CSVEIGTGGANYGYTF. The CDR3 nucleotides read TGCAGCGTTGAAATCGGGACAGGGGGAGCTAACTATGGCTACACCTTC.

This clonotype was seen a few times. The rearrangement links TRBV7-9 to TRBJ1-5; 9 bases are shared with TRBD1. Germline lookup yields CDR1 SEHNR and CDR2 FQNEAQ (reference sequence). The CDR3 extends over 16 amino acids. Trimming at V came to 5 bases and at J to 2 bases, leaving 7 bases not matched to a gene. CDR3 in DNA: TGTGCCAGCAGCAAAACAGGGGGCGACGGCAATCAGCCCCAGCATTTT. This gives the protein CASSKTGGDGNQPQHF.

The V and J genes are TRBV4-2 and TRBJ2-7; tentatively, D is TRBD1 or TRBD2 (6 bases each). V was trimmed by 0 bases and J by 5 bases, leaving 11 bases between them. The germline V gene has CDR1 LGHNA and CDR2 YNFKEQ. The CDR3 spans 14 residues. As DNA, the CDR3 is TGTGCCAGCAGCCAAGAGGCCGGGGGCGACGAGCAGTACTTC. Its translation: CASSQEAGGDEQYF.

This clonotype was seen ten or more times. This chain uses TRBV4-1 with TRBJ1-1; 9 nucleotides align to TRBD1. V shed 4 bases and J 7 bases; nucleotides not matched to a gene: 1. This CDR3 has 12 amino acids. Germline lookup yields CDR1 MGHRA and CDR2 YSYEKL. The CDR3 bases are TGCGCCAGCAGCCCGACAGGGGGTGAAGCTTTCTTT. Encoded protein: CASSPTGGEAFF.

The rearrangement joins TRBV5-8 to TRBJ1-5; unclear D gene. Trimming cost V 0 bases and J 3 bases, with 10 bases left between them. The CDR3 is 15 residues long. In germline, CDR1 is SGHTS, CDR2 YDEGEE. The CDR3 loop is CASSLGLADNQPQHF. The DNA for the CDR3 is TGTGCCAGCAGCTTGGGACTGGCGGACAATCAGCCCCAGCATTTT.

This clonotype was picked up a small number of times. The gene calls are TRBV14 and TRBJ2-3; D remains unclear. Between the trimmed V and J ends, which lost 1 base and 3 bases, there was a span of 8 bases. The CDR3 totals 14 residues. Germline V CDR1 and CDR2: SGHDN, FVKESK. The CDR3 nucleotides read TGTGCCAGCAGCCAAGGAACCGCAACAGATACGCAGTATTTT. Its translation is CASSQGTATDTQYF.

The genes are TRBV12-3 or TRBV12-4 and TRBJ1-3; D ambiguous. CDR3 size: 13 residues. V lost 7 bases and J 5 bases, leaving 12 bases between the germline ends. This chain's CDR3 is CASTPLVRNTIYF. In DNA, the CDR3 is TGTGCCAGCACCCCCTTGGTTCGAAACACCATATATTTT.

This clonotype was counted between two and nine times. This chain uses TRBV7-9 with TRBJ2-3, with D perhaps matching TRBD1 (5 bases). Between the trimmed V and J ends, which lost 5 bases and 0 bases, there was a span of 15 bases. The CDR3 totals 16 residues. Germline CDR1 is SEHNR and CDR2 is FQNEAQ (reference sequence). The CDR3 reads CASSPSIRASTDTQYF. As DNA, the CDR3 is TGTGCCAGCAGCCCATCCATCAGGGCTAGCACAGATACGCAGTATTTT.

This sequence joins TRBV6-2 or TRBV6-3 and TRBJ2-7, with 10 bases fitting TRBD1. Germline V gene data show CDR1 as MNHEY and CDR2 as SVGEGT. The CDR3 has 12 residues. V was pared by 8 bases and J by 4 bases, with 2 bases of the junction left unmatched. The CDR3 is CASDRGRYEQYF. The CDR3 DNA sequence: TGTGCCAGCGACAGGGGGCGATACGAGCAGTACTTC.

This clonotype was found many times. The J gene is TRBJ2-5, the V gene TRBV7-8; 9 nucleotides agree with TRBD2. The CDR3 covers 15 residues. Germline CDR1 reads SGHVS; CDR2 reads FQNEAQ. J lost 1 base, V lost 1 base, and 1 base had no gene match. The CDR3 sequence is CASSLGGGAQETQYF. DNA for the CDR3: TGTGCCAGCAGCTTAGGCGGGGGGGCCCAAGAGACCCAGTACTTC.

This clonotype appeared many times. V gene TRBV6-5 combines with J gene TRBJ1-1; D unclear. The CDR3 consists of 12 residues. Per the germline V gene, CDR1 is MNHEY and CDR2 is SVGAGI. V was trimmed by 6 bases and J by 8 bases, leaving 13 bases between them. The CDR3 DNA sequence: TGTGCCAGCAGGAACCCACGGCTCGAAGCTTTCTTT. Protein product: CASRNPRLEAFF.

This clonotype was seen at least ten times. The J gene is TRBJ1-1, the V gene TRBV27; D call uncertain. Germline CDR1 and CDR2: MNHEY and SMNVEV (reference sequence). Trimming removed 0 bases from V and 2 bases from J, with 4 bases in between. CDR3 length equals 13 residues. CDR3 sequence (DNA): TGTGCCAGCAGTTTATCGGTAAACACTGAAGCTTTCTTT. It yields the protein CASSLSVNTEAFF.

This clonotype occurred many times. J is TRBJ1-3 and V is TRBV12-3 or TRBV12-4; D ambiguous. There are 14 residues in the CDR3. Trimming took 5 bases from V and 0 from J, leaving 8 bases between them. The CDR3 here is CASSLGSSGNTIYF. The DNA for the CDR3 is TGTGCCAGCAGTCTAGGGAGCTCTGGAAACACCATATATTTT.

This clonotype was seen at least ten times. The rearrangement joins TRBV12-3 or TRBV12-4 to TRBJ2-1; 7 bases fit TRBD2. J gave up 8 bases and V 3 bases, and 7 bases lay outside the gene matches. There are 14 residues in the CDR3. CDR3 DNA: TGTGCCAGCAGTTTCGGGGCGGGGGTCGATGAGCAGTTCTTC. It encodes CASSFGAGVDEQFF.

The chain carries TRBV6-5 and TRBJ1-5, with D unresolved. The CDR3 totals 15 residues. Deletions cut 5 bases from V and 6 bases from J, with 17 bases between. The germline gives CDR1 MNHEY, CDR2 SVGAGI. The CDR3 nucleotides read TGTGCCAGCAGTCCCGAGCGCGGCTTCGGTCAGCCCCAGCATTTT. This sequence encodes CASSPERGFGQPQHF.

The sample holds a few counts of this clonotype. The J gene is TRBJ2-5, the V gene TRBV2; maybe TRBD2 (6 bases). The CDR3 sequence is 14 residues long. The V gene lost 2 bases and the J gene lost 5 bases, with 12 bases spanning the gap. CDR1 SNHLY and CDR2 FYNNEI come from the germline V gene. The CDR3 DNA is TGTGCCAGCAGTGAACCCCCCCTAGCGGAGACCCAGTACTTC. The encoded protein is CASSEPPLAETQYF.

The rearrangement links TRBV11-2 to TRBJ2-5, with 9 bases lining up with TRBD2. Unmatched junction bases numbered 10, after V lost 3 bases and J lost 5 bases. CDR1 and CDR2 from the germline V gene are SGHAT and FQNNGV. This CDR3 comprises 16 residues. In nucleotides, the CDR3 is TGTGCCAGCAGCTTGGGGGGTAGCGGGGGCGGGGAGACCCAGTACTTC. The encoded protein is CASSLGGSGGGETQYF. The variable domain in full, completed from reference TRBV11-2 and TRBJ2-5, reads EAGVAQSPRYKIIEKRQSVAFWCNPISGHATLYWYQQILGQGPKLLIQFQNNGVVDDSQLPKDRFSAERLKGVDSTLKIQPAKLEDSAVYLCASSLGGSGGGETQYFGPGTRLLVL.

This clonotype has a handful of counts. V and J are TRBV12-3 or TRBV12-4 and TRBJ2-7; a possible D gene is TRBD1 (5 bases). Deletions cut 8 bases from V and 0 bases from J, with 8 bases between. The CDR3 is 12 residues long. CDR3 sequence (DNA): TGTGCCAGCGGAGACAGCTCCTACGAGCAGTACTTC. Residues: CASGDSSYEQYF.

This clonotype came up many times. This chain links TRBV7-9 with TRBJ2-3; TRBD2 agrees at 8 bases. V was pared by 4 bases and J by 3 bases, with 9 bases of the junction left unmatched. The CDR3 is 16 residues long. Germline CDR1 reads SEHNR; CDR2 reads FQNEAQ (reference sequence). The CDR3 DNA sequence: TGTGCCAGCAGCTCGCCTTTAGCGGGGAAGACAGATACGCAGTATTTT. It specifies CASSSPLAGKTDTQYF.

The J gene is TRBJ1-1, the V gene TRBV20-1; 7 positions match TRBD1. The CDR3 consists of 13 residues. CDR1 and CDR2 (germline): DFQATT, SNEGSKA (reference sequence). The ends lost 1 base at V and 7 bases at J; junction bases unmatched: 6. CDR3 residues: CSARVRQGLEAFF. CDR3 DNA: TGCAGTGCTAGAGTCAGACAGGGTCTTGAAGCTTTCTTT.